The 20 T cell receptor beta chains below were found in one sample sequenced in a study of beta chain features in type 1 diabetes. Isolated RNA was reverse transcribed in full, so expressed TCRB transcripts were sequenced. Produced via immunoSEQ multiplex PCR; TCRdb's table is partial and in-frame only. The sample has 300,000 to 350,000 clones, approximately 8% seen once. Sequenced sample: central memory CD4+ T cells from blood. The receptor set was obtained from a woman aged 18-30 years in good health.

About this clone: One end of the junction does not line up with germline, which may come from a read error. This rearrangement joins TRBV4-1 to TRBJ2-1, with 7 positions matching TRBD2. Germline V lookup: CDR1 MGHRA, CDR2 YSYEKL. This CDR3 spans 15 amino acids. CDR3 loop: CASSDAGVLYNEQFF. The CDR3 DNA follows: TGTGCCAGCAGTGACGCGGGAGTGTTATACAATGAGCAGTTCTTC.

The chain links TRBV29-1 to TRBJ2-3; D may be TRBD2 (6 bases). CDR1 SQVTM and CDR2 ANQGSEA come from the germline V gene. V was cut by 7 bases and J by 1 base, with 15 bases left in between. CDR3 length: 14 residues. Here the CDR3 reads CSALALGGTDTQYF. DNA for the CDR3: TGCAGCGCACTAGCTCTGGGGGGCACAGATACGCAGTATTTT.

CDR3 residues: CASSPETSGKRETQYF. The CDR3, as DNA: TGTGCCAGCTCACCAGAGACTAGCGGGAAAAGAGAGACCCAGTACTTC. The rearrangement links TRBV18 to TRBJ2-5; 11 nucleotides agree with TRBD2. Germline V gives CDR1 KGHSH, CDR2 LQKENI. V shed 2 bases and J 4 bases; nucleotides not matched to a gene: 6. CDR3 size: 16 residues.

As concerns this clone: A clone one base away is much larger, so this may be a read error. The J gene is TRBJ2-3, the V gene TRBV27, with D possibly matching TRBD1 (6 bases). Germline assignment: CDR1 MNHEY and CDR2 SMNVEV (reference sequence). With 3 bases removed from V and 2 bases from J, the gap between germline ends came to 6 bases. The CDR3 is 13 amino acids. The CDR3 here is CASSLGATDTQYF. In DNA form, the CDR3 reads TGTGCCAGCAGTTTGGGGGCCACAGATACGCAGTATTTT.

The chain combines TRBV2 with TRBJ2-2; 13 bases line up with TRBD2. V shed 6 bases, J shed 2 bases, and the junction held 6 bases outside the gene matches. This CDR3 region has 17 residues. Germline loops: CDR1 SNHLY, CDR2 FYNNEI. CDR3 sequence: CASSEGLAGPNTGELFF. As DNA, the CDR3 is TGTGCCAGCAGCGAGGGACTAGCGGGACCCAACACCGGGGAGCTGTTTTTT. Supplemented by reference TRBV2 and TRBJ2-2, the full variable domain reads EPEVTQTPSHQVTQMGQEVILRCVPISNHLYFYWYRQILGQKVEFLVSFYNNEISEKSEIFDDQFSVERPDGSNFTLKIRSTKLEDSAMYFCASSEGLAGPNTGELFFGEGSRLTVL.

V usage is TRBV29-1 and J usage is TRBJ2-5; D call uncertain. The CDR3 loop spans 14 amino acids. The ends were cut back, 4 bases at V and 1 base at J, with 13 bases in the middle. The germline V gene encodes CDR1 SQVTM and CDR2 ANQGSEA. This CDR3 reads CSVVSRWSQETQYF. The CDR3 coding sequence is TGCAGCGTTGTGTCGCGGTGGTCCCAAGAGACCCAGTACTTC.

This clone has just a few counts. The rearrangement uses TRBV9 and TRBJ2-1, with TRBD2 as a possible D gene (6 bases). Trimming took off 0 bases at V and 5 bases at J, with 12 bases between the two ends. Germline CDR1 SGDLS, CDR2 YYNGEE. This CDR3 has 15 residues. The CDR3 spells CASSVGGGTNNEQFF. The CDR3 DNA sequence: TGTGCCAGCAGCGTAGGGGGCGGGACCAACAATGAGCAGTTCTTC. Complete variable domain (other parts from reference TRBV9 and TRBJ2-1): DSGVTQTPKHLITATGQRVTLRCSPRSGDLSVYWYQQSLDQGLQFLIQYYNGEERAKGNILERFSAQQFPDLHSELNLSSLELGDSALYFCASSVGGGTNNEQFFGPGTRLTVL.

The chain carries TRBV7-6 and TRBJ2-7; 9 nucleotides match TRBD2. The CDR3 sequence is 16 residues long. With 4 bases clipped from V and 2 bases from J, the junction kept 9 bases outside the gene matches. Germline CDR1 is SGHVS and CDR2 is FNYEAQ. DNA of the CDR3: TGTGCCAGCAGCTCACCAGAGACTAGCGGAGCCTACGAGCAGTACTTC. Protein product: CASSSPETSGAYEQYF.

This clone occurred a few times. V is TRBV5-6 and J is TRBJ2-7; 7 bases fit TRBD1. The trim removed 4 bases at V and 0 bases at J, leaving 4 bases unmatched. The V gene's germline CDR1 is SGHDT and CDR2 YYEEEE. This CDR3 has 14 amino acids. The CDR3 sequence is CASSRGQFSYEQYF. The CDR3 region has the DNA TGTGCCAGCAGCAGGGGACAGTTCTCCTACGAGCAGTACTTC.

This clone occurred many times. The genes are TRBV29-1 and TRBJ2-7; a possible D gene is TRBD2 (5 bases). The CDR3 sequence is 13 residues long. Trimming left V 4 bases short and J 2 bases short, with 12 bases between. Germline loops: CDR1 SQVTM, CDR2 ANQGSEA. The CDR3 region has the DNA TGCAGCGTTGGGAAAGACTACCCCTACGAGCAGTACTTC. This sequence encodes CSVGKDYPYEQYF.

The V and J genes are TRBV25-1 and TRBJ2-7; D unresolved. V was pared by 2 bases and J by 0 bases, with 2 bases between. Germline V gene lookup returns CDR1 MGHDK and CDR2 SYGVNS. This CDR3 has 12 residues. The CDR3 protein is CASSEHSYEQYF. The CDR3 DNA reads TGTGCCAGCAGTGAACACTCCTACGAGCAGTACTTC.

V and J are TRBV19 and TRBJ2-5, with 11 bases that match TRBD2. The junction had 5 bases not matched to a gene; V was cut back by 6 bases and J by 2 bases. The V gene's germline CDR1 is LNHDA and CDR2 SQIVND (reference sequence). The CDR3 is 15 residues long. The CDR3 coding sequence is TGTGCCAGTAGCCCGGGACTAGCGGAACAAGAGACCCAGTACTTC. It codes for CASSPGLAEQETQYF. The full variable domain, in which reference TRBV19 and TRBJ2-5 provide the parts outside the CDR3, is DGGITQSPKYLFRKEGQNVTLSCEQNLNHDAMYWYRQDPGQGLRLIYYSQIVNDFQKGDIAEGYSVSREKKESFPLTVTSAQKNPTAFYLCASSPGLAEQETQYFGPGTRLLVL.

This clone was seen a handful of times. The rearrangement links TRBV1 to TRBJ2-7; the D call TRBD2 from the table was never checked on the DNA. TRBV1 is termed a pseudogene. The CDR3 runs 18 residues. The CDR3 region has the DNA TGCACCAGCAGCCAAGATCGGAAGACTAGCGGGAGAAACTACGAGCAGTACTTC. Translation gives CTSSQDRKTSGRNYEQYF.

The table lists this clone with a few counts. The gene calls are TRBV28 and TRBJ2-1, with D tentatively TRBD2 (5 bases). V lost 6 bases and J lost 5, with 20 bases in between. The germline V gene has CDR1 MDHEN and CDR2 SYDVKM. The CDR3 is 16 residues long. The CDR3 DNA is TGTGCCAGCAGACGAAATTTTGGACTCCGCAACAATGAGCAGTTCTTC. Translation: CASRRNFGLRNNEQFF.

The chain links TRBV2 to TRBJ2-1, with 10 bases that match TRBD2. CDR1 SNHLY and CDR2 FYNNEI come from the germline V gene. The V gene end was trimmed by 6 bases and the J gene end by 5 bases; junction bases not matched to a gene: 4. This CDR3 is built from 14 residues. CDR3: CASRPGLANNEQFF. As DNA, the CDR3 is TGTGCCAGCAGACCGGGACTAGCGAACAATGAGCAGTTCTTC.

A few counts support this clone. CDR3 sequence: CASSQQSTNEKLFF. CDR3 sequence (DNA): TGTGCCAGCAGCCAACAATCGACTAATGAAAAACTGTTTTTT. The chain couples TRBV9 to TRBJ1-4; D gene ambiguous. The CDR3 is 14 amino acids. The germline V and J ends were trimmed by 4 bases and 2 bases, with 9 bases remaining between them. Germline V CDR1 and CDR2: SGDLS, YYNGEE.

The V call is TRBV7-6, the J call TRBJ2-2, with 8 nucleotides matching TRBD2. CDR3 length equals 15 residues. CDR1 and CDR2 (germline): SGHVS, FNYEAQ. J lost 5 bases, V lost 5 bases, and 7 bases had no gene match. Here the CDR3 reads CASSPVAGRTGELFF. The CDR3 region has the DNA TGTGCCAGCAGCCCTGTAGCGGGACGAACCGGGGAGCTGTTTTTT. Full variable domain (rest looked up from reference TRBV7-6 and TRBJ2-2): GAGVSQSPRYKVTKRGQDVALRCDPISGHVSLYWYRQALGQGPEFLTYFNYEAQQDKSGLPNDRFSAERPEGSISTLTIQRTEQRDSAMYRCASSPVAGRTGELFFGEGSRLTVL.

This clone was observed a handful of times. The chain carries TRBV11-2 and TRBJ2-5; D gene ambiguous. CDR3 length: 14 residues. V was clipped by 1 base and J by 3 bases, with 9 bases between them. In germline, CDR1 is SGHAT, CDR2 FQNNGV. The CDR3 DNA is TGTGCCAGCAGCTTAGCACTCCAGAAAGAGACCCAGTACTTC. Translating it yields CASSLALQKETQYF.

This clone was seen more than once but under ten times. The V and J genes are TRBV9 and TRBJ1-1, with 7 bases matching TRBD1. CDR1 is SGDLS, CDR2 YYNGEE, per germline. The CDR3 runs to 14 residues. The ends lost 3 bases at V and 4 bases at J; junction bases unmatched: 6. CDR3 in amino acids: CASSATGLITEAFF. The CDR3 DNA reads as TGTGCCAGCAGCGCGACAGGGCTGATCACTGAAGCTTTCTTT.

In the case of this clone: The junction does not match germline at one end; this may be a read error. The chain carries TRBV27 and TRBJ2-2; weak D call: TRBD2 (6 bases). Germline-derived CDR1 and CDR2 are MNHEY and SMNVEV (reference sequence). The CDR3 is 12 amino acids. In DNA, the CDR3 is TGTGCCAGCCGGGAGTGGTCCGGGGGGCTGTTTTTT. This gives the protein CASREWSGGLFF.